This paragraph reports one T cell receptor beta chain. Its target is not known. An end of the junction differs from the germline gene, which may be a read error. The CDR3 totals 16 residues. Germline-derived CDR1 and CDR2 are SEHNR and FQNEAQ (reference sequence). The sample is drawn from a study of cytomegalovirus exposure and HLA in healthy donors. The study, taken as a whole, reports: A later analysis reportedly found fewer N-insertions in an Asian-associated ancestry cluster than the approximately 670-donor mean. Immune exposure information comprised only CMV serostatus.

60 Vbeta and 13 Jbeta primers were used in PCR. Sequenced by immunoSEQ multiplex PCR; TCRdb stores in-frame clones only, minus some. The sample holds approximately 100,000 clones, roughly 80% seen once. Healthy bone marrow donors made up the cohort. The chain recombines TRBV7-9 with TRBJ1-5; TRBD1 matches 10 bases. This clonotype was obtained from a woman aged 50 to 60 in good health and CMV-seropositive. The specimen sequenced was PBMCs. The CDR3: CSSSLGTGAPNQPQHF. CDR3 DNA sequence: TGTTCCAGCAGCCTCGGGACAGGGGCTCCCAATCAGCCCCAGCATTTT.